These 10 T cell receptor beta chains were sequenced from one sample in a study of blood T cell repertoires in COVID-19. Clones were sequenced by immunoSEQ multiplex PCR, and TCRdb holds only the in-frame ones, with some missing. Among about 140,000 clones listed, approximately 87% were seen once. Sequences were obtained from peripheral blood. The receptors stem from a woman aged 45-65 years with active or convalescent COVID-19.

The chain recombines TRBV7-6 with TRBJ1-4; tentative D call: TRBD1 (6 bases). This CDR3 contains 16 residues. Trimming removed 0 bases at V and 6 bases at J, with 14 bases between. The germline CDR1 and CDR2 sequences are SGHVS and FNYEAQ. CDR3 protein: CASSLARGAFDEKLFF. CDR3 nucleotide sequence: TGTGCCAGCAGCTTAGCGCGGGGGGCGTTTGATGAAAAACTGTTTTTT. The variable domain in full, completed from reference TRBV7-6 and TRBJ1-4, reads GAGVSQSPRYKVTKRGQDVALRCDPISGHVSLYWYRQALGQGPEFLTYFNYEAQQDKSGLPNDRFSAERPEGSISTLTIQRTEQRDSAMYRCASSLARGAFDEKLFFGSGTQLSVL.

The chain links TRBV2 to TRBJ2-4, with 10 bases identical to TRBD1. The junction had 7 bases not matched to a gene; V was cut back by 2 bases and J by 3 bases. Germline CDR1 is SNHLY and CDR2 is FYNNEI. CDR3 length: 17 residues. CDR3 sequence: CASSEWEGQGIKNIQYF. CDR3 bases: TGTGCCAGCAGTGAATGGGAGGGACAGGGGATCAAAAACATTCAGTACTTC.

V is TRBV28 and J is TRBJ2-1; 7 bases are shared with TRBD2. Trimming at V came to 5 bases and at J to 4 bases, leaving 8 bases not matched to a gene. CDR3 size: 15 residues. Looked up from germline, CDR1 is MDHEN and CDR2 is SYDVKM. CDR3 sequence (DNA): TGTGCCAGCAGTCCCTGGCTAGCGGAATACAATGAGCAGTTCTTC. It is translated as CASSPWLAEYNEQFF.

This sequence joins TRBV4-1 and TRBJ2-3; 11 nucleotides match TRBD2. The CDR3 runs to 16 residues. CDR1 is MGHRA and CDR2 is YSYEKL in the germline V gene. V was pared by 4 bases and J by 3 bases, with 6 bases of the junction left unmatched. The CDR3 DNA reads TGCGCCAGCAGCCGCACACTAGCGGGAGCAACAGATACGCAGTATTTT. It translates to CASSRTLAGATDTQYF.

This chain uses TRBV6-5 with TRBJ1-1; D unclear. V lost 2 bases to trimming and J lost 5 bases, with 12 bases between them. The CDR3 runs 14 residues. Germline loops: CDR1 MNHEY, CDR2 SVGAGI. CDR3 DNA: TGTGCCAGCAGTTACGTCAGGTCGGGGACTGAAGCTTTCTTT. Encoded protein: CASSYVRSGTEAFF.

This chain connects TRBV28 to TRBJ2-7; 9 nucleotides align to TRBD2. In germline, CDR1 is MDHEN, CDR2 SYDVKM. V lost 2 bases to trimming and J lost 2 bases; unmatched junction nucleotides: 1. The CDR3 is 14 amino acids. Written as DNA, the CDR3 is TGTGCCAGCAGTTTAGCGGGGGGGGCCTACGAGCAGTACTTC. This codes for CASSLAGGAYEQYF.

The rearrangement joins TRBV29-1 to TRBJ2-7; 7 nucleotides agree with TRBD1. The junction had 10 bases not matched to a gene; V was cut back by 4 bases and J by 4 bases. Germline V lookup: CDR1 SQVTM, CDR2 ANQGSEA. The CDR3 covers 14 residues. In DNA form, the CDR3 reads TGCAGCGTTGTAGGTAGGGGCAGGGGGTACGAGCAGTACTTC. As protein: CSVVGRGRGYEQYF.

This clone was counted a few times. The chain uses TRBV4-2 and TRBJ2-1; D not resolved. The V gene's germline CDR1 is LGHNA and CDR2 YNFKEQ. V was clipped by 0 bases and J by 6 bases, with 12 bases between them. This CDR3 is built from 15 residues. In nucleotides, the CDR3 is TGTGCCAGCAGCCAAGAGAGCGAGTCTTTCAATGAGCAGTTCTTC. It specifies CASSQESESFNEQFF.

This sequence joins TRBV5-1 and TRBJ1-2, with a tentative D call TRBD1 (6 bases). Trimming left V 4 bases short and J 4 bases short, with 17 bases between. The germline V gene has CDR1 SGHRS and CDR2 YFSETQ. CDR3 length: 15 amino acids. CDR3 coding DNA: TGCGCCAGCAGCCAGGCGGCAGGGGCGGGCTATGGCTACACCTTC. Translated, it gives CASSQAAGAGYGYTF.

This sequence joins TRBV7-6 and TRBJ2-1, with TRBD2 matching 9 bases. With V trimmed by 5 bases and J by 9 bases, 14 bases remained unmatched. CDR1 is SGHVS and CDR2 is FNYEAQ in the germline V gene. The CDR3 runs to 16 residues. CDR3 sequence (DNA): TGTGCCAGCAGCCCTCGGGGGCGGGGGGGCATCGGTGAGCAGTTCTTC. The encoded protein is CASSPRGRGGIGEQFF.